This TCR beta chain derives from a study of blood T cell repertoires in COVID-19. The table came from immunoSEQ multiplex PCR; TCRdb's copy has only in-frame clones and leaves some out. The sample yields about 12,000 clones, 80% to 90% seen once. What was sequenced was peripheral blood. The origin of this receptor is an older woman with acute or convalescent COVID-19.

In DNA, the CDR3 is TGTGCCAGCAGCGCCGGGACTAGCGGAAACGAGCAGTACTTC. It is translated as CASSAGTSGNEQYF. The chain links TRBV9 to TRBJ2-7; 11 nucleotides match TRBD2. CDR1 is SGDLS, CDR2 YYNGEE, per germline. The CDR3 loop spans 14 amino acids. The J segment lost 5 bases and the V segment lost 3 bases, leaving 4 bases of the junction unmatched.